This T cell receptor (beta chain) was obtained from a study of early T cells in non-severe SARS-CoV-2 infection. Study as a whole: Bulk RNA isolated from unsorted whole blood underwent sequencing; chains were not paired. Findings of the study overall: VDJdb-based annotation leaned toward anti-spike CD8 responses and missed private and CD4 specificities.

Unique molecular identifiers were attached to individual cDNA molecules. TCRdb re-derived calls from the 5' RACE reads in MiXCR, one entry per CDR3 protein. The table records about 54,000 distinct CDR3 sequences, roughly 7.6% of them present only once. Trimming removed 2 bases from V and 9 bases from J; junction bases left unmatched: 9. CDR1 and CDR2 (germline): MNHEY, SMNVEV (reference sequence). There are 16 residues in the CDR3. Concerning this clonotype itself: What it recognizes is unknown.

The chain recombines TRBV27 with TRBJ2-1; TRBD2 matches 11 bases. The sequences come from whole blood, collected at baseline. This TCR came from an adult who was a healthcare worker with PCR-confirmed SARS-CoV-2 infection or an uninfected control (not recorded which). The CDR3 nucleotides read TGTGCCAGCAGTTTAATGATAGCGGGAGGGCCGGGTGAGCAGTTCTTC. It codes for CASSLMIAGGPGEQFF.